The 30 T cell receptor beta chains below were found in one sample sequenced in a study of tumor-infiltrating lymphocytes in primary liver carcinoma. Making TCR beta cDNA involved approximately 480 ng total RNA and a constant-region primer. Modified slightly, ARM-PCR produced TCR beta libraries over three nested multiplex PCR rounds. The first two PCR rounds used TRBV1-TRBV30 forward primers with a C-beta reverse primer, nine to eleven cycles each. TCRdb re-analysed the multiplex PCR reads in MiXCR, keeping a single row per CDR3 protein. The top ten hold approximately 68% of the sample, which has some 190,000 distinct CDR3 sequences, about 60% seen once. Unsorted whole blood served as the source of blood RNA, and germline DNA was extracted as well. Sequencing was carried out using peripheral blood. The receptors were gathered from a man between 40 and 49 years old with primary liver carcinoma and hepatitis B virus infection.

This rearrangement joins TRBV5-4 to TRBJ2-7; D unresolved. The CDR3 totals 11 residues. V was trimmed by 0 bases and J by 7 bases, leaving 5 bases between them. CDR1 is SGHNT and CDR2 is YYREEE in the germline V gene (reference sequence). Written as DNA, the CDR3 is TGTGCCAGCAGCTTGGGGATGGAGCAGTACTTC. Protein sequence: CASSLGMEQYF. The complete variable domain, with remaining parts taken from reference TRBV5-4 and TRBJ2-7, reads ETGVTQSPTHLIKTRGQQVTLRCSSQSGHNTVSWYQQALGQGPQFIFQYYREEENGRGNFPPRFSGLQFPNYSSELNVNALELDDSALYLCASSLGMEQYFGPGTRLTVT.

This clonotype was detected only a few times. The rearrangement joins TRBV6-9 to TRBJ2-7; 9 bases map to TRBD2. Germline V gives CDR1 MNHGY, CDR2 SVAAGI. The CDR3 runs 13 residues. V gave up 9 bases and J gave up 2 bases; unmatched junction bases: 5. The CDR3 DNA reads TGTGCCAGAGTTATAGCGGGAGCCTACGAGCAGTACTTC. It yields the protein CARVIAGAYEQYF.

About this clonotype: With a much larger clone just one base away, this may be a read error. The chain employs TRBV11-1 and TRBJ2-1, with 9 positions matching TRBD1. The CDR3 sequence is 14 residues long. The germline gives CDR1 SGHAT, CDR2 FQDESV (reference sequence). V trimming: 5 bases; J trimming: 8 bases; junction bases outside the gene matches: 7. The chain's CDR3 is CASSPLGQGDEQFF. CDR3 DNA sequence: TGTGCCAGCAGCCCCCTGGGACAGGGCGATGAGCAGTTCTTC.

Details on this clonotype: Its ends do not fully match the called genes, so a read error is possible. The chain employs TRBV4-2 and TRBJ2-3; the match to TRBD2 covers 8 bases. CDR1 and CDR2 (germline): LGHNA, YNFKEQ. This CDR3 spans 19 amino acids. The CDR3 is CASSLRPIRAGALGDTQYF. The CDR3 coding sequence is TGTGCCAGCAGCCTCCGACCTATTCGAGCGGGGGCCCTGGGAGATACTCAGTATTTT.

Remarks on this clonotype: A junction end diverges from the germline sequence, so it may reflect a read error. The rearrangement uses TRBV29-1 and TRBJ2-5; a weak D match, TRBD2 (6 bases). From germline, CDR1 is SQVTM and CDR2 ANQGSEA. The CDR3 consists of 13 residues. CDR3 amino acids: CSVKGLNRETQHF. The CDR3 DNA reads as TGCAGCGTTAAGGGACTTAACAGAGAGACCCAGCACTTC.

The CDR3 region is CASRGQGDTEAFF. CDR3 DNA: TGTGCCAGCAGGGGACAGGGAGACACTGAAGCTTTCTTT. The chain has TRBV6-1 and TRBJ1-1; 9 nucleotides match TRBD1. V was clipped by 6 bases and J by 3 bases; unmatched bases: 2. This CDR3 comprises 13 residues. Germline V gene sequence: CDR1 MNHNS, CDR2 SASEGT.

This clonotype appeared many times. The chain couples TRBV11-2 to TRBJ2-3; maybe TRBD1 (5 bases). Trimming took off 5 bases at V and 0 bases at J, with 9 bases between the two ends. The CDR3 consists of 14 residues. Germline V CDR1 and CDR2: SGHAT, FQNNGV. CDR3 nucleotides: TGTGCCAGCAGCACACAGGCTAGCACAGATACGCAGTATTTT. Translated, it gives CASSTQASTDTQYF.

The genes are TRBV11-2 and TRBJ2-7; D unclear. CDR3 length: 14 residues. Trimming cost V 6 bases and J 0 bases, with 12 bases left between them. Germline V gives CDR1 SGHAT, CDR2 FQNNGV. CDR3: CASSTTGSSYEQYF. In DNA, the CDR3 is TGTGCCAGCAGTACGACTGGGTCCTCCTACGAGCAGTACTTC.

The chain combines TRBV5-1 with TRBJ1-4, with 9 nucleotides matching TRBD1. The length of the CDR3 is 15 residues. With V trimmed by 0 bases and J by 7 bases, 4 bases remained unmatched. The germline CDR1 and CDR2 sequences are SGHRS and YFSETQ. The CDR3 DNA reads TGCGCCAGCAGCTTGGTGACAGGGGGTGGTGAAAAACTGTTTTTT. Its translation: CASSLVTGGGEKLFF.

With regard to this clonotype: Since no conserved phenylalanine or tryptophan closes the CDR3, a read error is the likely cause. J is TRBJ2-1 and V is TRBV12-3 or TRBV12-4; tentatively, D is TRBD2 (6 bases). This CDR3 comprises 14 residues. The CDR3 region has the DNA TGTGCCAACAGTATTACCGGGACTTCCGATGAGCAGTTCTCC. Translated, it gives CANSITGTSDEQFS.

The chain carries TRBV6-5 and TRBJ2-7; TRBD2 matches 7 bases. V shed 5 bases, J shed 3 bases, and the junction held 10 bases outside the gene matches. Germline-derived CDR1 and CDR2 are MNHEY and SVGAGI. The CDR3 consists of 15 residues. CDR3 sequence reads: CASSRSGAEDYEQYF. CDR3 nucleotide sequence: TGTGCCAGCAGTCGAAGCGGGGCCGAGGACTACGAGCAGTACTTC.

This clonotype has ten or more counts. The rearrangement joins TRBV11-2 to TRBJ2-5; D might be TRBD1 or TRBD2, each matching 5 bases. Trimming left V 5 bases short and J 4 bases short, with 14 bases between. The CDR3 has 14 residues. CDR1 is SGHAT, CDR2 FQNNGV, per germline. CDR3 in amino acids: CASSHGTVGETQYF. In DNA form, the CDR3 reads TGTGCCAGCAGCCACGGGACGGTGGGAGAGACCCAGTACTTC.

The sample holds a few counts of this clonotype. This chain uses TRBV29-1 with TRBJ2-7, with D unresolved. The CDR3 spans 13 residues. Trimming cost V 7 bases and J 2 bases, with 15 bases left between them. Germline CDR1 is SQVTM and CDR2 is ANQGSEA. The CDR3 here is CSGSKGLPYEQYF. In DNA form, the CDR3 reads TGCAGCGGATCTAAGGGTTTACCCTACGAGCAGTACTTC.

This rearrangement joins TRBV6-5 to TRBJ2-7, with a possible D match to TRBD1 (7 bases). V was clipped by 4 bases and J by 5 bases, with 18 bases between them. The CDR3 is 15 residues long. Germline CDR1 is MNHEY and CDR2 is SVGAGI. CDR3 nucleotides: TGTGCCAGCAGTTCGCGTCAGGGGGGTAGGCACGAGCAGTACTTC. Translating gives CASSSRQGGRHEQYF.

A note on this clonotype: This could be a read error, since a much larger clone is one nucleotide away. The V and J genes are TRBV11-2 and TRBJ1-1, with unresolved D. Germline CDR1 is SGHAT and CDR2 is FQNNGV. The CDR3 spans 14 residues. CDR3 protein: CGSSSAGPNTEAFF. The DNA of the CDR3 is TGTGGCAGCAGTTCTGCAGGACCGAACACTGAAGCTTTCTTT.

This clonotype was counted at least ten times. V gene TRBV4-1 combines with J gene TRBJ2-7; a possible D gene is TRBD1 (5 bases). Germline-derived CDR1 and CDR2 are MGHRA and YSYEKL. This CDR3 region has 15 residues. Trimming pared 0 bases from V and 4 bases from J, leaving 13 bases between. The CDR3 here is CASSQDHRSSYEQYF. In DNA form, the CDR3 reads TGCGCCAGCAGCCAAGATCACAGGAGTTCGTACGAGCAGTACTTC.

This clonotype has at least ten counts. The J gene is TRBJ2-2, the V gene TRBV11-2; 8 bases map to TRBD1. CDR1 is SGHAT, CDR2 FQNNGV, per germline. CDR3 length: 16 residues. V shed 2 bases and J 6 bases; nucleotides not matched to a gene: 8. CDR3 residues: CASSLRLDRVAGELFF. The DNA for the CDR3 is TGTGCCAGCAGCTTAAGATTGGACAGGGTAGCCGGGGAGCTGTTTTTT.

Comments on this clonotype: Possible read error: a much larger clone is one base away. The genes are TRBV14 and TRBJ2-1, with 7 bases identical to TRBD2. The CDR3 sequence is 15 residues long. Germline-derived CDR1 and CDR2 are SGHDN and FVKESK. The CDR3 loop reads CASCQVSGAYNEQFF. CDR3 in DNA: TGTGCCAGCTGCCAAGTCAGCGGGGCCTACAATGAGCAGTTCTTC.

V gene TRBV11-2 combines with J gene TRBJ2-5; D is undetermined. This CDR3 region has 12 residues. V was trimmed by 8 bases and J by 2 bases, leaving 9 bases between them. Germline CDR1 is SGHAT and CDR2 is FQNNGV. The CDR3 loop reads CASESNQETQYF. The CDR3 DNA reads TGTGCCAGCGAGTCGAATCAAGAGACCCAGTACTTC.

This clonotype showed up just once. Mismatch with germline at one junction end may stem from a read error. The rearrangement joins TRBV10-2 to TRBJ1-4; TRBD1 might be the D (5 bases). Germline V lookup: CDR1 WSHSY, CDR2 SAAADI. This CDR3 is 13 amino acids long. CDR3 sequence reads: CASSEGKDGRGLF. The CDR3 DNA reads as TGCGCCAGCAGTGAAGGAAAGGACGGGAGGGGCCTTTTT.

The rearrangement uses TRBV4-1 and TRBJ2-2; 8 bases line up with TRBD1. The V and J ends lost 4 bases and 4 bases, in that order; junction bases with no gene match: 5. The V gene's germline CDR1 is MGHRA and CDR2 YSYEKL. The CDR3 spans 15 residues. The CDR3 sequence: CASSPRTGFTGELFF. Written as DNA, the CDR3 is TGCGCCAGCAGCCCACGGACAGGGTTCACCGGGGAGCTGTTTTTT.

This chain uses TRBV5-1 with TRBJ1-1, with D unresolved. CDR3 length: 15 amino acids. CDR1 SGHRS and CDR2 YFSETQ come from the germline V gene. V was clipped by 0 bases and J by 3 bases, with 12 bases between them. The CDR3 sequence: CASSLVVGGDTEAFF. The DNA for the CDR3 is TGCGCCAGCAGCTTGGTTGTGGGCGGAGACACTGAAGCTTTCTTT.

V gene TRBV28 combines with J gene TRBJ1-5; D unclear. CDR1 and CDR2 from the germline V gene are MDHEN and SYDVKM. V was clipped by 2 bases and J by 7 bases, with 9 bases between them. This CDR3 contains 13 residues. The CDR3 spells CASSLSQIQPQHF. CDR3 sequence (DNA): TGTGCCAGCAGTTTAAGTCAAATCCAGCCCCAGCATTTT.

The chain joins TRBV5-4 to TRBJ1-3; the D is unclear. This CDR3 comprises 16 residues. Looked up from germline, CDR1 is SGHNT and CDR2 is YYREEE (reference sequence). Trimming shortened V by 1 base and J by 0 bases, and 11 bases separated the two germline ends. The CDR3 DNA sequence: TGTGCCAGCAGCTTGTGGATGGACCGCTCTGGAAACACCATATATTTT. Amino acids: CASSLWMDRSGNTIYF.

This clonotype was picked up one time. This chain connects TRBV11-2 to TRBJ2-7, with D maybe TRBD2 (6 bases). Trimming left V 7 bases short and J 4 bases short, with 17 bases between. Germline CDR1 and CDR2: SGHAT and FQNNGV. The CDR3 sequence is 14 residues long. The chain's CDR3 is CASNSAGTWYEQYF. DNA of the CDR3: TGTGCCAGCAACTCCGCCGGGACTTGGTACGAGCAGTACTTC.

The CDR3 DNA sequence: TGTGCCAGCAGTTCCCGGACAGCTGGCTACACCTTC. Amino acid sequence: CASSSRTAGYTF. The chain carries TRBV6-6 and TRBJ1-2; a possible D gene is TRBD1 (6 bases). Trimming stripped 4 bases from V and 7 bases from J, with 10 bases between. This CDR3 contains 12 residues. The germline V gene has CDR1 MNHNY and CDR2 SVGAGI (reference sequence).

This clonotype was seen a handful of times. The J gene is TRBJ1-2, the V gene TRBV7-9, with D uncertain. V lost 1 base, J lost 8 bases, and 8 bases lay in between. Germline V gives CDR1 SEHNR, CDR2 FQNEAQ (reference sequence). This CDR3 spans 12 amino acids. The DNA for the CDR3 is TGTGCCAGCAGCTTAGAGGGCTGGGGCTACACCTTC. It translates to CASSLEGWGYTF.

The genes are TRBV25-1 and TRBJ2-5; D may be TRBD1 (6 bases). Per the germline V gene, CDR1 is MGHDK and CDR2 is SYGVNS. There are 14 residues in the CDR3. Trimming pared 4 bases from V and 4 bases from J, leaving 13 bases between. As DNA, the CDR3 is TGTGCCAGCAGTGTCAGGGGAACGGGAGAGACCCAGTACTTC. Amino acid sequence: CASSVRGTGETQYF.

The V call is TRBV4-2, the J call TRBJ2-1; 7 bases map to TRBD1. V was clipped by 8 bases and J by 2 bases; unmatched bases: 12. CDR3 length equals 16 residues. Germline-derived CDR1 and CDR2 are LGHNA and YNFKEQ. CDR3 nucleotide sequence: TGTGCCAGCGCCGCCGAGCCGACAGGGACCTACAATGAGCAGTTCTTC. Protein product: CASAAEPTGTYNEQFF.

This rearrangement joins TRBV4-1 to TRBJ2-3, with 14 positions matching TRBD2. V dropped 3 bases and J dropped 3; count of bases not matched to a gene: 11. The germline V gene encodes CDR1 MGHRA and CDR2 YSYEKL. This CDR3 comprises 19 residues. The CDR3 sequence: CASSHRLAGGIRRTDTQYF. CDR3 DNA sequence: TGCGCCAGCAGCCACCGACTAGCGGGAGGGATCAGGAGGACAGATACGCAGTATTTT.